This T cell receptor (beta chain) stems from a study of cytomegalovirus exposure and HLA in healthy donors (TCRdb year 2017). Background for the entire study: An earlier analysis of 587 of the donors reported about 250 Gb of sequence data and 117 million unique TCR beta sequences from roughly 200 million T cells. An early release covering roughly 600 HLA-typed donors comprised about 300 gigabases of sequencing data and around 85 million unique TCR sequences. Of the approximately 400 genotyped donors, around 81% fell in the genetic ancestry cluster associated with self-reported Caucasian donors. The study was designed to test whether signatures of past pathogen exposure could be identified by cataloging public T cell receptors. The study used immunosequencing to profile the T cell repertoires of some 600 subjects and linked those repertoires to cytomegalovirus serostatus. A separate validation cohort of 100 to 150 different subjects was used in addition to the roughly 620-subject first cohort. To predict cytomegalovirus infection status, the study combined high-throughput TCR immunosequencing, statistical association of individual TCRs with disease status, and machine learning. To study patterns of TCR occurrence, a later analysis re-analyzed previously published TCR beta repertoires from hundreds of donors and added high-resolution HLA genotyping. In the later analysis, no new phenotypic data were used to find candidate immune exposures; instead, reliance was placed on TCR beta sequences and their occurrence across donors. In an earlier analysis of around 540 of the donors, high-throughput TCR beta sequencing was used to judge whether each TCR beta V gene segment behaved as functional or pseudogenic. Donor age, sex, ethnicity and CMV serostatus were compiled alongside the repertoire data. A later genetic analysis used genome-wide SNP genotypes for 398 of the 666 donors, treating that subset as a discovery cohort. Every repertoire in the discovery cohort had been generated on one and the same sequencing platform. Class I and class II HLA loci were covered by the typing at four-digit resolution. Typing coverage differed by locus: A, B, C, DRB1 and DQB1 were typed in about 629-630 donors, DQA1 in roughly 500, DPA1 in approximately 600, and DPB1 in around 440. Several DR-DQ haplotypes were treated as single units for association and clustering because of strong linkage in the cohort. Across around 400 genotyped donors of the cohort, an average of about 200,000 unique TCR beta nucleotide sequences per donor were sequenced, and about a sixth of those sequences were non-productive. Results the study describes overall, beyond this receptor: When HLA alleles, especially DR and DQ, strongly co-occurred, TCR associations were difficult to assign to individual alleles. Because HLA typing was missing for some donors at each locus, association tests included only the typed subset. Some IMGT-functional V segments, including TRBV6-2 and TRBV6-3, could not be told apart with the 87-base-pair reads, so those segments were excluded. Across donors, most TCR sequences were observed very rarely, whereas some public TCRs were present in many individuals. In vitro tests confirmed that a few of the cytomegalovirus-associated TCR beta chains recognize cytomegalovirus antigens. In both the original and validation cohorts, the classifier was reported to diagnose cytomegalovirus status with high specificity and sensitivity. In a later analysis, HLA-associated TCR beta chains were found to be more clonally expanded and to have lower generation probabilities than equally common non-associated chains. For the cohort, immune exposure information was limited to CMV serostatus. In an earlier analysis of about 550 of the donors, most TCR beta V segments were observed in productive rearrangements about 87% or about 30% of the time, broadly matching IMGT annotations. In a later analysis, the rate of TCR association differed among HLA loci, with DRB1 alleles having the most associated TCRs and HLA-C alleles having the fewest. In a later genetic analysis, a missense DCLRE1C variant was associated with V-gene and J-gene trimming of TCR beta chains, and the association was replicated in an independent cohort. A later genetic analysis reported fewer N-insertions in productive TCRs among donors in an Asian-associated ancestry cluster than the 666-donor mean. In this cohort, only TCR beta chains were sequenced, and detectable features were limited by the absence of alpha or paired-chain data. Correlated functional status among segregating V segments might be attributable to linkage disequilibrium, but an unknown experimental factor could not be ruled out. A group of highly shared sequence variants was considered likely to be a technical artifact of the sequencing pipeline. Because counts were too low, about 18 rarely observed V segments, including chromosome 9 orphons, were excluded from the earlier analysis of 587 of the donors. According to the authors, the approach could potentially be generalized to other disease states and immunological phenotypes. A further reported finding was that TCR beta sequences accurately predicted the HLA-A and HLA-B alleles for most subjects in the first cohort. In a later analysis, several top co-occurrence clusters were reported to appear linked to parvovirus B19, influenza, CMV and Epstein-Barr virus. Sequencing depth was assumed to be roughly uniform across donors in the presence/absence analyses, though that assumption may not hold. Most CMV-associated TCR beta chains appeared to be HLA-restricted in a later analysis, and the HLA associations seemed to be driven largely by CMV exposure. Specific HLA alleles were associated with 15,000 to 20,000 TCR beta sequences at a false discovery rate of 0.05 in a later analysis. A total of 164 TCR beta chains were listed by the study as associated with cytomegalovirus.

Worth noting for this clone: Its antigen is unknown. The input lacks base qualities; no much larger clone sits a single base away.

Libraries were constructed by the immunoSEQ multiplex PCR assay. A mixture of 60 forward primers for TCR Vbeta segments and 13 reverse primers for TCR Jbeta segments was used in the multiplex PCR. The CDR3 region of rearranged TCR beta genes was amplified from genomic DNA by a multiplex PCR assay. Amplified TCR beta libraries were sequenced as 87-base-pair reads on the Illumina HiSeq System. The paper's processing steps were these. A later analysis counted approximately 76 million unique TCR beta chains across the 550 to 800 repertoires, and around 9.9 million of these chains were shared by at least two donors. Raw reads were error-corrected and collapsed into unique sequences by a nearest-neighbor algorithm in which closely related sequences were merged to remove PCR and sequencing errors. CDR3 sequences were aligned to IMGT reference sequences to assign V, D and J gene segments. For a sequence to be retained, a match of at least six nucleotides was required to both a V gene segment and a J gene segment. Rearrangements were classified as productive when the CDR3 lacked stop codons and remained in frame with V and J, and all other rearrangements were classified as non-productive. Following IMGT convention, CDR3 was defined as the stretch from the second conserved V-encoded cysteine up to the conserved J-encoded phenylalanine. The earlier analysis of 500 to 750 of the donors excluded any sequence lacking an unambiguous match to a single V gene segment. In an earlier analysis of roughly 500 of the donors, V segments were called functional above 56.7% productive rearrangements and were called segregating when the between-donor standard deviation exceeded 5%. A statistical classification framework was built for diagnosing cytomegalovirus status from the catalog of TCR beta chain sequences. V and J gene assignment, in a later analysis, came from comparing TCR nucleotide sequences with IMGT/GENE-DB human TR gene sequences. In a later analysis, CDR3 sequences and most-parsimonious VDJ recombination scenarios were assigned using the TCRdist pipeline. In a later analysis, every TCR beta chain was defined by the combination of its CDR3 amino acid sequence and its V-gene family, and reads without a unique V-gene family were dropped. A later analysis removed 500 to 600 highly shared, low-generation-probability nucleotide sequences to deal with suspected cross-contamination and a sequencing artifact. In a later analysis, a clonal expansion index for each public chain was calculated from normalized within-repertoire ranks of inferred template counts. Generation probabilities in a later analysis came from a VDJ recombination model fitted to out-of-frame rearrangements, and those results were checked against IGoR. In a later analysis, hypergeometric tests were used to score TCR-TCR, TCR-HLA and TCR-CMV co-occurrence, with a repertoire-size bias correction applied to TCR pairs. To estimate false discovery rates, a later analysis permuted the HLA or CMV assignments 20 times. A later analysis grouped co-occurring TCRs with DBSCAN, adding TCRdist sequence similarity when clustering within HLA-allele-positive subsets. Repertoires with fewer than 30,000 or more than 120,000 public chains, plus five repertoires with anomalous nucleotide sharing, were excluded from co-occurrence clustering. Sourced from immuneACCESS, this table was stored by TCRdb with only in-frame sequences that have V and J called. A share of the clones is absent; for the studies checked, an unresolved V gene accounts for under half, and the remainder has no known explanation. V, J and clone size reflect that table, while D and trimming were determined from the DNA. This sample is represented by tens of thousands of clones; less than 80% of them were singletons. The ten largest clones add up to about 1.4% of the sample.

CDR1 and CDR2, looked up from the germline V gene (reference sequence), are LNHDA and SQIVND. Including the terminal cysteine and phenylalanine, the CDR3 comprises 14 residues. The sequence is cut down to CDR3 DNA, 42 bases in frame from base 1. Trimming takes 4 bases from V and 7 bases from J, and the germline ends sit 14 bases apart. The cohort comprised 670 or so healthy bone marrow donors. All cohort members were sampled while nominally healthy, although unrecorded immune exposures were likely present. The donor was CMV seronegative and was included in the group of under 450 seronegative cohort members. A peripheral blood sample was collected from each donor, and TCR beta sequencing was performed on peripheral blood mononuclear cells. Genomic DNA extraction from the blood cell samples was performed with the Qiagen DNeasy Blood Extraction Kit.

The sequencing sample was made of PBMCs. The receptor chain draws on TRBV19 and TRBJ1-5; a tentative D match to TRBD1 spans 5 bases. The sequence came from a male donor in good health and CMV-seronegative. The CDR3 protein is CASSTLQGFQPQHF. The sequenced DNA is TGTGCCAGTAGTACTCTTCAGGGTTTCCAGCCCCAGCATTTT.